This T cell receptor beta chain was captured in a study of brain T cells in children with intractable seizures. Regarding the study as a whole: Only CDR3 sequence similarity suggested viral specificity, without known HCMV serostatus.

Specified time point: blood from clinic visit 5 months post-surgery; TSC patient then seizure free. Of note for this clone: The antigen is unknown.

V dropped 0 bases and J dropped 10; count of bases not matched to a gene: 5. This CDR3 contains 14 residues. Germline V CDR1 and CDR2: GTSNPN, SVGIG (reference sequence). The method was immunoSEQ multiplex PCR; TCRdb's version includes in-frame clones alone and lacks a portion of them. The table has 340,000 or so clones, about 93% seen once. This specimen was peripheral blood, taken about 5 months after surgery. This sequence originates from a boy under two years old with tuberous sclerosis and intractable seizures. The rearrangement joins TRBV30 to TRBJ1-6, with 8 bases fitting TRBD1. In DNA form, the CDR3 reads TGTGCCTGGAGTGTGCGACAGGGGATGTCACCCCTCCACTTT. Translation gives CAWSVRQGMSPLHF.